This T cell receptor beta chain derives from a study of T cell repertoires in cytomegalovirus infection. This clonotype showed up just a few times. Germline-derived CDR1 and CDR2 are SQVTM and ANQGSEA. Deletions cut 3 bases from V and 6 bases from J, with 12 bases between. The CDR3 totals 13 residues. From the reads, TCRdb called clonotypes with MiXCR, one entry per CDR3 protein. Of approximately 190,000 distinct CDR3 sequences in the sample, nearly 9.5% were seen once. The source is a human donor in good health (CMV status not recorded). Some clones in this sample may be carry-over from other donors' samples. The chain has TRBV29-1 and TRBJ1-5, with D perhaps matching TRBD1 (5 bases). The sample was PBMCs. CDR3 bases: TGCAGCGTTGAGGTGGGGGGTGGTCAGCCCCAGCATTTT. This translates into CSVEVGGGQPQHF. Using reference TRBV29-1 and TRBJ1-5 for the parts outside the CDR3, the full variable domain is SAVISQKPSRDICQRGTSLTIQCQVDSQVTMMFWYRQQPGQSLTLIATANQGSEATYESGFVIDKFPISRPNLTFSTLTVSNMSPEDSSIYLCSVEVGGGQPQHFGDGTRLSIL.